This T cell receptor (beta chain) was sequenced during a study of cytomegalovirus exposure and HLA in healthy donors. Whole-study results and caveats: A list of 150 or so TCR beta chains associated with cytomegalovirus was given. Evidence from a later analysis indicated that most CMV-associated TCR beta chains looked HLA-restricted. Reports showed the classifier diagnosing cytomegalovirus status with high specificity and sensitivity.

Turning to this clone: Its antigen is unidentified.

Primers: 60 Vbeta forward and 13 Jbeta reverse. The table came from immunoSEQ multiplex PCR; TCRdb's copy has only in-frame clones and leaves some out. The table shows hundreds of thousands of clones, with 65% to 85% occurring only once. This clonotype was sampled from a female donor in good health and CMV-seronegative. Source material: PBMCs.

CDR3 DNA: TGTGCCAGCAGTGCGCTCTTCTCAAAGACAGTAATGCAGAGGGCTTTCTTT. Protein product: CASSALFSKTVMQRAFF. The J gene is TRBJ1-1, the V gene TRBV6-1, with a possible D match to TRBD1 (5 bases). This CDR3 comprises 17 residues. The V gene lost 4 bases and the J gene lost 11 bases, with 29 bases spanning the gap. From germline, CDR1 is MNHNS and CDR2 SASEGT.